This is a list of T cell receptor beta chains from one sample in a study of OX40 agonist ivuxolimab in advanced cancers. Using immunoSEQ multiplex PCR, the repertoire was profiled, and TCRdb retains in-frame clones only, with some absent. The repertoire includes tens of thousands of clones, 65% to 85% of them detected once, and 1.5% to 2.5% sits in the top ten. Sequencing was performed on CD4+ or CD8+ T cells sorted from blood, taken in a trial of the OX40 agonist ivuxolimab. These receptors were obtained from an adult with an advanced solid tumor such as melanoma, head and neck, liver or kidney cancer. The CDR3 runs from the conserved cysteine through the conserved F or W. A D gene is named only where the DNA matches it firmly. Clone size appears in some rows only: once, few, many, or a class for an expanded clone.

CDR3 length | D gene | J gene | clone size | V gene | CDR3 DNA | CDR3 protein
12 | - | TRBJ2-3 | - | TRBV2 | TGTGCCAGCAGTGTCCTCCACGGTACGCAGTATTTT | CASSVLHGTQYF
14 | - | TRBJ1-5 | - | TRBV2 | TGTGCCAGCAGTGTGGGCGCCAGCTATCAGCCCCAGCATTTT | CASSVGASYQPQHF
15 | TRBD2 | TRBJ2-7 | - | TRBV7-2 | TGTGCCAGCAGCTTCCAAGCGGGAGGTCCCTACGAGCAGTACTTC | CASSFQAGGPYEQYF
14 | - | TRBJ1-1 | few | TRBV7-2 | TGTGCCAGCATCCGAGCAAGCGACGGCACTGAAGCTTTCTTT | CASIRASDGTEAFF
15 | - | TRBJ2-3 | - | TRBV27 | TGTGCCAGCATACACAGGGCGTCTCTCACAGATACGCAGTATTTT | CASIHRASLTDTQYF
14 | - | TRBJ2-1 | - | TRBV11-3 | TGTGCCAGCAGCTTAGAGGGGGCGGGGTATGAGCAGTTCTTC | CASSLEGAGYEQFF
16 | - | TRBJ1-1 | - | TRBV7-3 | TGTGCCAGCAGGACTGGAGGCCGGAACTCGAACACTGAAGCTTTCTTT | CASRTGGRNSNTEAFF
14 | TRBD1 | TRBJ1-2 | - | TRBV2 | TGTGCCAGCAGTGGGACGGGACAGGGGCTGGGCTACACCTTC | CASSGTGQGLGYTF
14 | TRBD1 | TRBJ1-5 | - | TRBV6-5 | TGTGCCAGCAGACCGCGGACAGGGAATCAGCCCCAGCATTTT | CASRPRTGNQPQHF
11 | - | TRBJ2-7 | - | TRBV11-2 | TGTGCCAGCAGCCAGTTGTACGAGCAGTACTTC | CASSQLYEQYF
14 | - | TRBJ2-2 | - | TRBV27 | TGTGCCAGCAGTTTAGATGGAGAACACGGGGAGCTGTTTTTT | CASSLDGEHGELFF
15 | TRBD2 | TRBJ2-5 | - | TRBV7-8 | TGTGCCAGCAGCACCGGACTAGCGGGAGTAGAGACCCAGTACTTC | CASSTGLAGVETQYF
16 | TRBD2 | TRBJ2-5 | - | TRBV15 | TGTGCCACCAGCAGAGATTACCTAGCGGGAGAAGAGACCCAGTACTTC | CATSRDYLAGEETQYF
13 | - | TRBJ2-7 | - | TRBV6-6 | TGTGCCAGCAAGGGGACCCTCTCCTACGAGCAGTACTTC | CASKGTLSYEQYF
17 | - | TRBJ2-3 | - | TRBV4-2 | TGTGCCAGCAGCCTAATCCCTGGCCCTGAGGCCACAGATACGCAGTATTTT | CASSLIPGPEATDTQYF